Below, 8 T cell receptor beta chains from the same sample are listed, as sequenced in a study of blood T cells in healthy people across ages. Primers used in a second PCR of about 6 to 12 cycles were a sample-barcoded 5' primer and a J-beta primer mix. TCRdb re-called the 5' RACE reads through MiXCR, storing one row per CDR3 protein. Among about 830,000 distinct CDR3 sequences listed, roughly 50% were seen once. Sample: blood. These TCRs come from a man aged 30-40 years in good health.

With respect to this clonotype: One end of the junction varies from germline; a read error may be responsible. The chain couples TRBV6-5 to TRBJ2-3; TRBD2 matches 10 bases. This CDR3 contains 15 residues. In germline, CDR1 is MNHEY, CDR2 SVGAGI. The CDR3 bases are TGTGCCAGCAGTTACTCGGGGACTAGCGCGGATAGGCAGTATTTT. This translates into CASSYSGTSADRQYF.

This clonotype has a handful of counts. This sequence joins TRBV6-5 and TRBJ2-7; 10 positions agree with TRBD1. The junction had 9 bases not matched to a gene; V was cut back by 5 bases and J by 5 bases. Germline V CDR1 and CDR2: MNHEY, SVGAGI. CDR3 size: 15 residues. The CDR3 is CASSGTGTGVHEQYF. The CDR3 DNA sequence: TGTGCCAGCAGTGGAACCGGGACAGGGGTGCACGAGCAGTACTTC.

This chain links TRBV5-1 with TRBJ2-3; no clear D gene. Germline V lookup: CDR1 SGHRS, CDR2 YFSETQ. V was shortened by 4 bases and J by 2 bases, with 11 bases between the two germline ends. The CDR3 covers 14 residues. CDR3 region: CASSRDPLTDTQYF. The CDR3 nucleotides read TGCGCCAGCAGCCGCGACCCACTCACAGATACGCAGTATTTT.

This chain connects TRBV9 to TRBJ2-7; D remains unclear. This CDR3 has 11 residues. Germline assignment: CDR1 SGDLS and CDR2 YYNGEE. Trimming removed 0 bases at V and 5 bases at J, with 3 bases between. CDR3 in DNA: TGTGCCAGCAGCGTAGGGGACGAGCAGTACTTC. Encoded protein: CASSVGDEQYF.

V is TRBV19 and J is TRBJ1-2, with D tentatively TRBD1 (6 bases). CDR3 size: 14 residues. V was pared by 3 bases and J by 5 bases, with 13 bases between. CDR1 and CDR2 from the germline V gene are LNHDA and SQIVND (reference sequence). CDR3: CASSMAGERYGYTF. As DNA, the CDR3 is TGTGCCAGTAGTATGGCAGGGGAACGATATGGCTACACCTTC. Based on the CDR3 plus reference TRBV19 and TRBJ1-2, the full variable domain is DGGITQSPKYLFRKEGQNVTLSCEQNLNHDAMYWYRQDPGQGLRLIYYSQIVNDFQKGDIAEGYSVSREKKESFPLTVTSAQKNPTAFYLCASSMAGERYGYTFGSGTRLTVV.

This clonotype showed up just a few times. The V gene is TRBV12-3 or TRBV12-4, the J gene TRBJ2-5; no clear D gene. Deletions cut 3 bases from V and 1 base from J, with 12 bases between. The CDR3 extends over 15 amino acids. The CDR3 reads CASSLFARTQETQYF. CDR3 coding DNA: TGTGCCAGCAGTTTGTTTGCGAGGACCCAAGAGACCCAGTACTTC.

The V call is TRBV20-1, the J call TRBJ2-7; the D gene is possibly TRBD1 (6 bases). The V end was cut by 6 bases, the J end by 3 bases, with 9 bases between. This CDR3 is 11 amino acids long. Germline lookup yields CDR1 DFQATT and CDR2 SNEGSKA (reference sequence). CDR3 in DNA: TGCAGTGCATACAGGGACTACGAGCAGTACTTC. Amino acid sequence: CSAYRDYEQYF.

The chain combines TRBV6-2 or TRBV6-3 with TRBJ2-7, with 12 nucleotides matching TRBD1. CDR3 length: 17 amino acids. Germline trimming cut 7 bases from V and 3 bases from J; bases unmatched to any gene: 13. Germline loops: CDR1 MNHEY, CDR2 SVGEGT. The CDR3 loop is CASKKPGQGALYYEQYF. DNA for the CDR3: TGTGCCAGCAAAAAACCGGGACAGGGGGCCCTCTACTACGAGCAGTACTTC.